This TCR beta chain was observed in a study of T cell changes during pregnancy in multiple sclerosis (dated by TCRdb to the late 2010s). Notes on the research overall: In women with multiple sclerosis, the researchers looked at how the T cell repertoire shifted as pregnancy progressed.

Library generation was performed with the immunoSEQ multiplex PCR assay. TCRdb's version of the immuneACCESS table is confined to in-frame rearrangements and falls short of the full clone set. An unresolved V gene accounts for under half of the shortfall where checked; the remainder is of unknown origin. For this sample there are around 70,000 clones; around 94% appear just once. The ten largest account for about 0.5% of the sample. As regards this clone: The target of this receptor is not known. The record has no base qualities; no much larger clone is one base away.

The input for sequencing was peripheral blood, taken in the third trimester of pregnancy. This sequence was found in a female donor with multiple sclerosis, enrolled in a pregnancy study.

The encoded CDR3 is CAISEGMSGSEAFF. The nucleotides are TGTGCCATCAGTGAGGGTATGTCGGGGTCTGAAGCTTTCTTT. Recombination linked TRBV10-3 to TRBJ1-1; the D gene cannot be named for sure. Between the V and J ends, shortened by 2 bases and 6 bases respectively, the junction contains 13 bases. The CDR3, cysteine through phenylalanine, is 14 amino acids long. Just the 42-base CDR3 DNA is kept, in frame starting at base 1. CDR1 and CDR2 are read off the germline V gene as ENHRY and SYGVKD.